This passage covers 21 T cell receptor beta chains from one sample sequenced in a study of cytomegalovirus exposure and HLA in healthy donors. A multiplex PCR was run with 60 Vbeta primers and 13 Jbeta primers. TCRdb's copy holds only in-frame clones and misses some; the assay was immunoSEQ multiplex PCR. The profile shows 150,000 to 250,000 clones, around 77% of them singletons. Sequencing input: PBMCs. Every receptor here comes from a young man in good health and CMV-seronegative.

This clone has a handful of counts. V usage is TRBV19 and J usage is TRBJ2-5; 9 bases map to TRBD2. This CDR3 comprises 15 residues. Germline CDR1 LNHDA, CDR2 SQIVND (reference sequence). The junction had 7 bases not matched to a gene; V was cut back by 4 bases and J by 4 bases. The CDR3 here is CASSRASGNRETQYF. Here the CDR3 DNA reads TGTGCCAGTAGTAGGGCTAGCGGGAACCGAGAGACCCAGTACTTC.

The V gene is TRBV18, the J gene TRBJ1-5, with D possibly TRBD1 on 5 matching bases. Germline loops: CDR1 KGHSH, CDR2 LQKENI. Trimming removed 1 base from V and 4 bases from J, with 5 bases in between. The CDR3 sequence is 13 residues long. CDR3 nucleotides: TGTGCCAGCTCACCACAGGGGAATCAGCCCCAGCATTTT. Encoded protein: CASSPQGNQPQHF. The full variable domain, rest sourced from reference TRBV18 and TRBJ1-5, is NAGVMQNPRHLVRRRGQEARLRCSPMKGHSHVYWYRQLPEEGLKFMVYLQKENIIDESGMPKERFSAEFPKEGPSILRIQQVVRGDSAAYFCASSPQGNQPQHFGDGTRLSIL.

V is TRBV6-6 and J is TRBJ1-2; 9 nucleotides match TRBD1. With V trimmed by 6 bases and J by 4 bases, 9 bases remained unmatched. The CDR3 consists of 15 residues. The germline gives CDR1 MNHNY, CDR2 SVGAGI (reference sequence). The CDR3 sequence is CASRTLTGGTYGYTF. The CDR3 bases are TGTGCCAGCAGAACCTTGACAGGGGGAACCTATGGCTACACCTTC.

The chain combines TRBV4-1 with TRBJ1-2; a weak D match, TRBD1 (6 bases). CDR3 length: 15 residues. Germline assignment: CDR1 MGHRA and CDR2 YSYEKL. Deletions cut 0 bases from V and 6 bases from J, with 14 bases between. Here the CDR3 DNA reads TGCGCCAGCAGCCAAGAATACAGGGTTGGAGATGGCTACACCTTC. Translating gives CASSQEYRVGDGYTF.

The V and J genes are TRBV6-5 and TRBJ2-7; 10 bases fit TRBD2. There are 15 residues in the CDR3. After removal of 0 bases from V and 4 bases from J, the junction contained 3 bases not matched to a gene. Germline values: CDR1 MNHEY, CDR2 SVGAGI. DNA for the CDR3: TGTGCCAGCAGTTACTCGCCTAGCGGGAGTTACGAGCAGTACTTC. This gives the protein CASSYSPSGSYEQYF.

The chain couples TRBV5-6 to TRBJ2-3; the D gene is possibly TRBD2 (6 bases). Trimming cost V 4 bases and J 2 bases, with 17 bases left between them. Germline lookup yields CDR1 SGHDT and CDR2 YYEEEE. The CDR3 consists of 16 residues. CDR3 residues: CASSPPVAVITDTQYF. The CDR3 bases are TGTGCCAGCAGCCCGCCGGTAGCGGTTATCACAGATACGCAGTATTTT.

This chain uses TRBV28 with TRBJ1-5; a weak D match, TRBD1 (5 bases). Germline lookup yields CDR1 MDHEN and CDR2 SYDVKM. Trimming removed 5 bases at V and 2 bases at J, with 13 bases between. The CDR3 totals 15 residues. The CDR3 DNA sequence: TGTGCCAGCAGTCCAGGGCGTCTTGGCAATCAGCCCCAGCATTTT. Its translation is CASSPGRLGNQPQHF.

CDR3 in DNA: TGTGCCAGCAGCCAAGATCGAATAGCGGGAGTTGATGAGCAGTTCTTC. Its translation is CASSQDRIAGVDEQFF. The chain links TRBV14 to TRBJ2-1; 9 nucleotides agree with TRBD2. The CDR3 runs to 16 residues. Germline lookup yields CDR1 SGHDN and CDR2 FVKESK. The trim removed 0 bases at V and 8 bases at J, leaving 8 bases unmatched.

V is TRBV4-2 and J is TRBJ2-3; D remains ambiguous. CDR1 LGHNA and CDR2 YNFKEQ come from the germline V gene. The V and J ends lost 3 bases and 2 bases respectively, with 6 bases between them. This CDR3 comprises 13 residues. CDR3 region: CASSHGSTDTQYF. In DNA, the CDR3 is TGTGCCAGCAGCCACGGGTCCACAGATACGCAGTATTTT.

The chain has TRBV18 and TRBJ1-4; D ambiguous. Per the germline V gene, CDR1 is KGHSH and CDR2 is LQKENI. The CDR3 totals 15 residues. V lost 6 bases and J lost 7, with 18 bases in between. CDR3 loop: CASSPTAISSEKLFF. Written as DNA, the CDR3 is TGTGCCAGCTCGCCTACTGCGATATCGAGTGAAAAACTGTTTTTT.

The chain employs TRBV28 and TRBJ2-5, with D possibly TRBD2 on 7 matching bases. V shed 11 bases and J shed 2 bases, with 15 bases lying between them. Germline assignment: CDR1 MDHEN and CDR2 SYDVKM. This CDR3 has 13 residues. CDR3 region: CAHSRGGQETQYF. Written as DNA, the CDR3 is TGTGCCCATAGTAGGGGGGGTCAAGAGACCCAGTACTTC.

The chain employs TRBV27 and TRBJ2-7; 12 bases agree with TRBD2. Looked up from germline, CDR1 is MNHEY and CDR2 is SMNVEV (reference sequence). This CDR3 has 18 amino acids. V gave up 0 bases and J gave up 5 bases; unmatched junction bases: 11. CDR3 sequence: CASSLSAYGLAGRDEQYF. CDR3 nucleotides: TGTGCCAGCAGTTTATCGGCGTACGGACTAGCGGGACGCGACGAGCAGTACTTC.

The chain employs TRBV2 and TRBJ2-7, with 10 bases fitting TRBD1. V shed 6 bases, J shed 2 bases, and the junction held 25 bases outside the gene matches. This CDR3 comprises 21 residues. Germline V lookup: CDR1 SNHLY, CDR2 FYNNEI. CDR3 residues: CASSGTGESGRNRFNPYEQYF. The CDR3 nucleotides are TGTGCCAGCAGCGGGACAGGGGAAAGCGGGAGAAATCGGTTTAACCCCTACGAGCAGTACTTC.

The V gene is TRBV7-3, the J gene TRBJ1-5; D gene uncertain. V was cut by 7 bases and J by 2 bases, with 18 bases left in between. The length of the CDR3 is 16 residues. Germline V gene lookup returns CDR1 SGHTA and CDR2 FQGTGA. This chain's CDR3 is CASTYWEGVGNQPQHF. CDR3 coding DNA: TGTGCCAGCACCTATTGGGAGGGAGTGGGCAATCAGCCCCAGCATTTT.

This clone has just a few counts. The V and J genes are TRBV18 and TRBJ2-2; 7 bases align to TRBD2. The CDR3 covers 15 residues. Germline loops: CDR1 KGHSH, CDR2 LQKENI. The J segment lost 1 base and the V segment lost 5 bases, leaving 4 bases of the junction unmatched. The CDR3 sequence: CASSASGGNTGELFF. CDR3 nucleotide sequence: TGTGCCAGCTCAGCTAGCGGTGGGAACACCGGGGAGCTGTTTTTT.

V is TRBV29-1 and J is TRBJ2-7; tentative D call: TRBD1 (6 bases). The CDR3 contains 13 residues. Germline CDR1 SQVTM, CDR2 ANQGSEA. V lost 3 bases and J lost 1, with 10 bases in between. The CDR3 spells CSVDPGESYEQYF. The CDR3 region has the DNA TGCAGCGTTGACCCAGGGGAGTCCTACGAGCAGTACTTC.

This clone was counted a few times. The gene calls are TRBV10-1 and TRBJ2-1, with D possibly TRBD2 on 6 matching bases. CDR1 and CDR2 from the germline V gene are WNHNN and SYGVQD (reference sequence). This CDR3 is built from 15 residues. The germline V and J ends were trimmed by 4 bases and 8 bases, with 18 bases remaining between them. The CDR3 loop is CASSALAALEDEQFF. DNA for the CDR3: TGCGCCAGCAGTGCGTTAGCGGCACTAGAGGATGAGCAGTTCTTC.

The chain is built from TRBV7-9 and TRBJ2-3; TRBD2 matches 9 bases. CDR1 and CDR2 from the germline V gene are SEHNR and FQNEAQ (reference sequence). V trimming: 3 bases; J trimming: 4 bases; junction bases outside the gene matches: 5. The CDR3 consists of 15 residues. Here the CDR3 reads CASSFSSGKADTQYF. CDR3 DNA sequence: TGTGCCAGCAGCTTTTCTAGCGGGAAAGCAGATACGCAGTATTTT.

The genes are TRBV13 and TRBJ2-3; D might be TRBD1 (8 bases). V lost 7 bases and J 3 bases, leaving 17 bases between the germline ends. The V gene's germline CDR1 is PRHDT and CDR2 FYEKMQ (reference sequence). This CDR3 comprises 15 residues. The CDR3 DNA reads TGTGCCAGCAACCCGACAGGGGAGGGAACAGATACGCAGTATTTT. Encoded protein: CASNPTGEGTDTQYF.

The V call is TRBV9, the J call TRBJ2-7; 10 bases map to TRBD2. Germline V gene lookup returns CDR1 SGDLS and CDR2 YYNGEE. V trimming: 0 bases; J trimming: 6 bases; junction bases outside the gene matches: 9. The CDR3 spans 16 residues. As DNA, the CDR3 is TGTGCCAGCAGCGTAGGGGGGCTAGCGGGAGTGGCCGAGCAGTACTTC. Its protein is CASSVGGLAGVAEQYF.

The chain uses TRBV5-4 and TRBJ2-5; possibly TRBD1 for D (6 bases). V was clipped by 4 bases and J by 5 bases, with 12 bases between them. The germline CDR1 and CDR2 sequences are SGHNT and YYREEE (reference sequence). This CDR3 is built from 13 residues. The CDR3 is CASSVTGGETQYF. CDR3 coding DNA: TGTGCCAGCAGCGTGACAGGCGGGGAGACCCAGTACTTC.